This T cell receptor (beta chain) was sequenced for a study of CD8 T cells in Susac syndrome. Random hexamers were used to reverse transcribe about 0.5 to 1 ug of RNA. TCRdb fed the immunoSEQ multiplex PCR reads into MiXCR, producing one record per CDR3 protein. The sample has approximately 65,000 distinct CDR3 sequences, approximately 90% seen once; the top ten hold approximately 0.21%. CDR3 length: 13 residues. V was clipped by 1 base and J by 4 bases, with 8 bases between them. Germline loops: CDR1 LGHNA, CDR2 YSLEER. Sequencing was done on a sample of CD8+ T cells from PBMCs. The source is a human donor in good health. This chain links TRBV4-3 with TRBJ2-7; no reliable D call. CDR3 coding DNA: TGCGCCAGCAGCCAAGCTGCGCCGTACGAGCAGTACTTC. Its translation: CASSQAAPYEQYF.